This T cell receptor (beta chain) was obtained from a study of blood T cell repertoires in COVID-19. Overall study context: Italy, Spain and the United States were the sources of the convalescent and acute COVID-19 samples.

Measured with immunoSEQ multiplex PCR; TCRdb has only the in-frame clones, and not every one. This sample has about 180,000 clones, with 88% found just once. The germline V gene encodes CDR1 SGHNT and CDR2 YYREEE (reference sequence). Trimming removed 0 bases from V and 5 bases from J, with 6 bases in between. This CDR3 region has 13 residues. The rearrangement joins TRBV5-4 to TRBJ2-1; D gene uncertain. Input material: PBMCs or T cells enriched from blood (not recorded which). This sequence originates from a woman younger than 30 who had recovered from COVID-19. This CDR3 is CASSLGANNEQFF. In DNA, the CDR3 is TGTGCCAGCAGCTTGGGGGCCAACAATGAGCAGTTCTTC.